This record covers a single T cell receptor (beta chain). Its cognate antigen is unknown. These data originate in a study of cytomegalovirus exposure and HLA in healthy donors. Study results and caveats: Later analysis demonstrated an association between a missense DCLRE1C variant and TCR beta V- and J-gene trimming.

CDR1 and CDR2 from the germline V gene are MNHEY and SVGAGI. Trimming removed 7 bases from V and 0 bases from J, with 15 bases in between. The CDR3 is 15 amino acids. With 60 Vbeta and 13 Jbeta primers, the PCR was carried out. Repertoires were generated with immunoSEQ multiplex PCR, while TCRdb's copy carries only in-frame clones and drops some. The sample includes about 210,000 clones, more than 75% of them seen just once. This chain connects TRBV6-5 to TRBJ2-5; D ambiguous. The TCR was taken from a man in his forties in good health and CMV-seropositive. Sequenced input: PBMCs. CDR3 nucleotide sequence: TGTGCCAGCACCTCCCCCATACGGGACCAAGAGACCCAGTACTTC. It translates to CASTSPIRDQETQYF.